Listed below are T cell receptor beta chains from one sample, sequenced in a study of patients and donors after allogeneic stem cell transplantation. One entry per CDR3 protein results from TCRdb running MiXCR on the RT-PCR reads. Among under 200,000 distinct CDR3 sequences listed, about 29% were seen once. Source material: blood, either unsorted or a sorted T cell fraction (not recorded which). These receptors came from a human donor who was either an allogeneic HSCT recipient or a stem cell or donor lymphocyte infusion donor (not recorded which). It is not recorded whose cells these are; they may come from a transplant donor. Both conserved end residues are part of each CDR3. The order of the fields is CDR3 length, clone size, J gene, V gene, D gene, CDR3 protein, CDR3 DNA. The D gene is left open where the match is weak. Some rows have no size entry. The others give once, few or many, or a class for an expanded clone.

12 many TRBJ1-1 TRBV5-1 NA CASSLDDTEAFF TGCGCCAGCAGCTTGGACGACACTGAAGCTTTCTTT
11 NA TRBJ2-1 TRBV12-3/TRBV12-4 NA CASKLRNEQFF TGTGCCAGCAAACTACGCAATGAGCAGTTCTTC
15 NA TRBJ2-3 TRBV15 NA CATGLHLPSTDTQYF TGTGCCACCGGTCTCCACCTCCCCAGCACAGATACGCAGTATTTT
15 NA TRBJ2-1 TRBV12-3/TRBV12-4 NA CASSLAPAAYNEQFF TGTGCCAGCAGTTTAGCACCGGCCGCTTACAATGAGCAGTTCTTC
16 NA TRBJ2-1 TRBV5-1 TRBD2 CASSLRQLAGSNEQFF TGCGCCAGCAGCTTGAGACAACTAGCGGGAAGTAATGAGCAGTTCTTC
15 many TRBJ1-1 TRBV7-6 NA CASSLVPGWHTEAFF TGTGCCAGCAGCTTAGTACCAGGGTGGCACACTGAAGCTTTCTTT
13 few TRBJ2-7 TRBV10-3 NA CAISETQGGEQYF TGTGCCATCAGTGAGACCCAGGGGGGAGAGCAGTACTTC
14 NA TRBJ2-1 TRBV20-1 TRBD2 CSAWGLAFYNEQFF TGCAGTGCTTGGGGACTAGCCTTTTACAATGAGCAGTTCTTC
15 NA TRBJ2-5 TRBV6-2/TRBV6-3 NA CASTTLGMGQETQYF TGTGCCAGCACCACGCTAGGGATGGGGCAAGAGACCCAGTACTTC
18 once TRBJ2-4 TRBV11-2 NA CASSKAGRGPLAKNIQYF TGTGCCAGCAGTAAAGCGGGGCGGGGGCCCTTAGCCAAAAACATTCAGTACTTC
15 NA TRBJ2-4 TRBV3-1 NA CASSSPGQGSNIQYF TGTGCCAGCAGCTCACCCGGGCAGGGAAGCAACATTCAGTACTTC
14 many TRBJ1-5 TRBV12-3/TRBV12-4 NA CASSLFNSNQPQHF TGTGCCAGCAGTTTATTTAATAGCAATCAGCCCCAGCATTTT
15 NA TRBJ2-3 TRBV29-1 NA CSVFPDLAEVDTQYF TGCAGCGTTTTCCCAGACCTAGCAGAGGTGGATACGCAGTATTTT
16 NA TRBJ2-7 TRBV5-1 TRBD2 CASSYGLAGGPYEQYF TGCGCCAGCAGCTATGGGCTAGCGGGAGGGCCGTACGAGCAGTACTTC
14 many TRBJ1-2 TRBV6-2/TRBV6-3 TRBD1 CASKVTGTAYGYTF TGTGCCAGCAAGGTCACTGGGACAGCCTATGGCTACACCTTC
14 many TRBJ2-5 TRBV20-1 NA CSALSGAIQETQYF TGCAGTGCTTTAAGCGGAGCCATCCAAGAGACCCAGTACTTC
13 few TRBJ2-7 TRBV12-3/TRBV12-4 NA CASSLGASYEQYF TGTGCCAGCAGTTTAGGCGCTTCCTACGAGCAGTACTTC
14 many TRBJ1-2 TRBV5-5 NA CASSLRSVRNGYTF TGTGCCAGCAGCTTGCGCAGCGTTCGGAATGGCTACACCTTC
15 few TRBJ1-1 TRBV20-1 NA CSARDHARIYTEAFF TGCAGTGCTAGAGATCATGCTCGGATATACACTGAAGCTTTCTTT
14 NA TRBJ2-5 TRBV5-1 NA CASSLALLQETQYF TGCGCCAGCAGCTTGGCGCTACTCCAAGAGACCCAGTACTTC
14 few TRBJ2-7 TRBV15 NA CATSGNREHNEQYF TGTGCCACCAGCGGAAACAGGGAGCACAACGAGCAGTACTTC
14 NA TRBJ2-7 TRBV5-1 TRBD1 CASSLAQGAYEQYF TGCGCCAGCAGCTTGGCTCAGGGGGCATACGAGCAGTACTTC
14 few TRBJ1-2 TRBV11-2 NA CASSLGGFNYGYTF TGTGCCAGCAGCTTAGGGGGGTTTAACTATGGCTACACCTTC
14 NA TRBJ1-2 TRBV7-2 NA CASSLDPSNYGYTF TGTGCCAGCAGCTTAGACCCGTCTAACTATGGCTACACCTTC
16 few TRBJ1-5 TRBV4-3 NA CASSQDHPAGYQPQHF TGCGCCAGCAGCCAAGATCACCCGGCTGGATATCAGCCCCAGCATTTT
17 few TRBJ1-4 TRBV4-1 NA CASSQATAVSTNEKLFF TGCGCCAGCAGCCAAGCTACAGCGGTTTCAACTAATGAAAAACTGTTTTTT
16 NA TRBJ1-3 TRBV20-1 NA CSARDLGLAPGNTIYF TGCAGTGCTAGAGATTTAGGCCTCGCCCCTGGAAACACCATATATTTT
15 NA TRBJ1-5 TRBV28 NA CASSFPGISNQPQHF TGTGCCAGCAGTTTCCCAGGCATAAGCAATCAGCCCCAGCATTTT
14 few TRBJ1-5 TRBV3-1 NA CASSQTDEGQPQHF TGTGCCAGCAGCCAGACGGACGAAGGTCAGCCCCAGCATTTT
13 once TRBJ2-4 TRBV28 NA CASTRVSKNIQYF TGTGCCAGCACACGGGTATCCAAAAACATTCAGTACTTC
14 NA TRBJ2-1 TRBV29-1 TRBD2 CSVPPGLVGNEQFF TGCAGCGTCCCTCCGGGACTAGTCGGCAATGAGCAGTTCTTC
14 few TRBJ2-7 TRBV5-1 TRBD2 CASSFMRERYEQYF TGCGCCAGCAGCTTCATGCGGGAGCGGTACGAGCAGTACTTC
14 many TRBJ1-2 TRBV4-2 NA CASSQDRVDYGYTF TGTGCCAGCAGCCAAGATCGGGTGGATTATGGCTACACCTTC